These T cell receptor beta chains were read from a single sample in a study of cytomegalovirus exposure and HLA in healthy donors. The data were produced by immunoSEQ multiplex PCR, yet TCRdb's version contains in-frame clones alone and is incomplete. The data show about 170,000 clones, over 75% seen once. The sample was PBMCs. The origin of the receptors is a male donor in good health and CMV-seronegative. The CDR3 runs from the conserved cysteine through the conserved F or W. D genes are given only for firm matches. The size of a clone is reported for some rows only, either as once, few or many, or as a class for expanded clones.

v_call	j_call	d_call	clone_size	cdr3_nt	cdr3_aa
TRBV6-1	TRBJ1-6	TRBD1	NA	TGTGCCAGCAGTGAACCGGCCAGGGGGACCTATAATTCACCCCTCCACTTT	CASSEPARGTYNSPLHF
TRBV19	TRBJ1-4	NA	NA	TGTGCCAGTAGTAAGGAGGAGGGCTATGAAAAACTGTTTTTT	CASSKEEGYEKLFF
TRBV5-4	TRBJ1-1	NA	NA	TGTGCCAGCAGTCTCAACACTGAAGCTTTCTTT	CASSLNTEAFF
TRBV6-5	TRBJ2-5	NA	few	TGTGCCAGCGGCCAGCCTCGGGAAGAGACCCAGTACTTC	CASGQPREETQYF
TRBV4-3	TRBJ1-2	NA	NA	TGCGCCAGCAGCCAAGGGTCCAGGGTCCGGGGCTACACCTTC	CASSQGSRVRGYTF
TRBV4-1	TRBJ1-2	NA	NA	TGCGCCAGCAGCCGTGATAGCCCAGGGTACTATGGCTACACCTTC	CASSRDSPGYYGYTF
TRBV27	TRBJ1-2	NA	NA	TGTGCCAGCCGCGGCGGTCGGTTAAACTATGGCTACACCTTC	CASRGGRLNYGYTF
TRBV7-2	TRBJ1-2	NA	few	TGTGCCAGCAGCCAAACAGCTCTAACAGACTATGGCTACACCTTC	CASSQTALTDYGYTF
TRBV25-1	TRBJ1-4	NA	NA	TGTGCCAGCAGTGAGGACAGATATAATGAAAAACTGTTTTTT	CASSEDRYNEKLFF
TRBV6-1	TRBJ1-6	NA	NA	TGTGCCAGCAGAGCTCATTCACCCCTCCACTTT	CASRAHSPLHF
TRBV5-1	TRBJ2-3	TRBD2	NA	TGCGCCAGCAGCTTGTCCCTAGCGGCCACAGATACGCAGTATTTT	CASSLSLAATDTQYF
TRBV6-4	TRBJ2-3	TRBD1	NA	TGTGCCAGCAGTGTACAGGGGGCCGATACGCAGTATTTT	CASSVQGADTQYF
TRBV27	TRBJ1-2	NA	NA	TGTGCCAGCAGGGTTAGGGGAAGTAACTATGGCTACACCTTC	CASRVRGSNYGYTF
TRBV5-1	TRBJ2-5	TRBD1	NA	TGCGCCAGCAGCAAAGGACAGGGCCGAGAGACCCAGTACTTC	CASSKGQGRETQYF
TRBV10-1	TRBJ2-2	NA	NA	TGCGCCAGCAGAGTAGCGGAGAACACCGGGGAGCTGTTTTTT	CASRVAENTGELFF
TRBV5-6	TRBJ1-2	TRBD1	NA	TGTGCCAGCAGTCTTTTGGACAGGAACTATGGCTACACCTTC	CASSLLDRNYGYTF
TRBV30	TRBJ1-3	NA	NA	TGTGCCTGGAGTGAGGGGTACTCTGGAAACACCATATATTTT	CAWSEGYSGNTIYF
TRBV4-1	TRBJ1-1	TRBD1	NA	TGCGCCAGCAAGAGGGGCAGGGGGACCTTGAACACTGAAGCTTTCTTT	CASKRGRGTLNTEAFF
TRBV9	TRBJ2-1	NA	NA	TGTGCCAGCAGCCCCCCCCCGGAGGGTACCTACAATGAGCAGTTCTTC	CASSPPPEGTYNEQFF
TRBV5-4	TRBJ1-4	TRBD1	NA	TGTGCCAGCAGCTTGGGACAGGGGGTGACTAATGAAAAACTGTTTTTT	CASSLGQGVTNEKLFF
TRBV6-6	TRBJ2-2	NA	NA	TGTGCCAGCAGTCCATCTAGAAACACCGGGGAGCTGTTTTTT	CASSPSRNTGELFF
TRBV2	TRBJ1-3	TRBD1	once	TGTGCCAGCAGCGGGAAGACAGGGGGCTCTGGAAACACCATATATTTT	CASSGKTGGSGNTIYF
TRBV7-6	TRBJ2-1	TRBD2	NA	TGTGCCAGCAGCTTAGGGGTAGCGGGGGGGAATGAGCAGTTCTTC	CASSLGVAGGNEQFF
TRBV29-1	TRBJ1-1	TRBD1	NA	TGCAGCGCTGGGACAGCGAGGAACACTGAAGCTTTCTTT	CSAGTARNTEAFF
TRBV15	TRBJ2-5	NA	NA	TGTGCCACCAGCAGAGATCCGCGGTACCAAGAGACCCAGTACTTC	CATSRDPRYQETQYF
TRBV6-6	TRBJ1-5	NA	few	TGTGCCAGCAGTTACTCGGCAGATTTCAATCAGCCCCAGCATTTT	CASSYSADFNQPQHF
TRBV7-2	TRBJ2-7	TRBD2	NA	TGTGCCAGCAGCTTAGTGGCTAGCGGGGGGCCGAGCTCCTACGAGCAGTACTTC	CASSLVASGGPSSYEQYF
TRBV5-1	TRBJ1-6	NA	NA	TGCGCCAGCAGCTTGGAGGTACGGGGGAATTCACCCCTCCACTTT	CASSLEVRGNSPLHF
TRBV9	TRBJ1-5	NA	once	TGTGCCAGCAGCCCAGGTGGCAGCAATCAGCCCCAGCATTTT	CASSPGGSNQPQHF
TRBV5-8	TRBJ2-6	NA	NA	TGTGCCAGCAGCCTCGAACAGGGCCTGGGGGCTGGGGCCAACGTCCTGACTTTC	CASSLEQGLGAGANVLTF
TRBV7-9	TRBJ1-2	TRBD1	NA	TGTGCCAGCAGCTTAGCGCTTGGACAGGACAACTATGGCTACACCTTC	CASSLALGQDNYGYTF
TRBV5-1	TRBJ2-5	NA	NA	TGCGCCACCGCAGGGAATGGAGAGACCCAGTACTTC	CATAGNGETQYF
TRBV4-1	TRBJ1-4	TRBD1	NA	TGCGCCAGCAGCCCCAGGGGGCCAACTAATGAAAAACTGTTTTTT	CASSPRGPTNEKLFF
TRBV11-2	TRBJ2-3	TRBD1	NA	TGTGCCAGCAGCTCGGGGACAGGGGGGGTCAGCACAGATACGCAGTATTTT	CASSSGTGGVSTDTQYF
TRBV5-1	TRBJ1-2	TRBD1	once	TGCGCCAGCAGCGTGGGACAGAGCTATGGCTACACCTTC	CASSVGQSYGYTF
TRBV19	TRBJ1-5	NA	few	TGTGCCAGTAGTATACAGGGAGGTCAGCCCCAGCATTTT	CASSIQGGQPQHF
TRBV9	TRBJ2-7	NA	NA	TGTGCCAGCAGCATTCAGGGGACCTCCTACGAGCAGTACTTC	CASSIQGTSYEQYF
TRBV5-5	TRBJ1-1	NA	NA	TGTGCCAGCAGCCCCCGGTGGTCGCAAGTGAACACTGAAGCTTTCTTT	CASSPRWSQVNTEAFF
TRBV5-1	TRBJ2-3	TRBD2	NA	TGCGCCAGCAGCACGGCAGCGGGGAGCACAGATACGCAGTATTTT	CASSTAAGSTDTQYF
TRBV30	TRBJ1-1	TRBD1	NA	TGTGCCTGGGACAGGGAAACTGAAGCTTTCTTT	CAWDRETEAFF
TRBV29-1	TRBJ2-2	TRBD1	few	TGCAGCGTTGAAGACCGACAGGGTATTTACACCGGGGAGCTGTTTTTT	CSVEDRQGIYTGELFF
TRBV5-4	TRBJ2-2	NA	NA	TGTGCCAGCAGCTTGGGGGGGCTGGACACCGGGGAGCTGTTTTTT	CASSLGGLDTGELFF
TRBV5-1	TRBJ1-1	NA	NA	TGCGCCAGCAGCTTGTACAGGGCGTTCGGCACTGAAGCTTTCTTT	CASSLYRAFGTEAFF
TRBV28	TRBJ1-2	NA	NA	TGTGCCAGCAGTTCCGCAGACAGGCTAATATATGGCTACACCTTC	CASSSADRLIYGYTF
TRBV5-1	TRBJ1-3	TRBD1	NA	TGCGCCAGCAGCGTGACAGGGGCAGGAAACACCATATATTTT	CASSVTGAGNTIYF
TRBV5-1	TRBJ2-7	TRBD2	NA	TGCGCCAGCAGCTGGGTGGGGGGGGATGCGTCCTACGAGCAGTACTTC	CASSWVGGDASYEQYF
TRBV5-1	TRBJ2-3	TRBD2	NA	TGCGCCAGCACCCCGTGGGCTAGCGGGGGGACAGATACGCAGTATTTT	CASTPWASGGTDTQYF
TRBV2	TRBJ1-3	NA	NA	TGTGCCAGCAGTAAGCGCTACTCTGGAAACACCATATATTTT	CASSKRYSGNTIYF
TRBV19	TRBJ1-1	NA	once	TGTGCCAGTAGTAACCGGGGACTCTCGAACACTGAAGCTTTCTTT	CASSNRGLSNTEAFF
TRBV6-5	TRBJ1-2	NA	once	TGTGCCAGCAGCTCAGGGTTACACTATGGCTACACCTTC	CASSSGLHYGYTF
TRBV6-6	TRBJ1-2	NA	NA	TGTGCCAGCAGTTTACCCAGCAGGGGCCCCTATGGCTACACCTTC	CASSLPSRGPYGYTF
TRBV5-4	TRBJ2-1	NA	NA	TGTGCCAGCAGCCCCGAGGGAGCCCAGAATGAGCAGTTCTTC	CASSPEGAQNEQFF
TRBV6-1	TRBJ2-4	NA	NA	TGTGCCAGCAGTGAACAGGGGGCCAAAAACATTCAGTACTTC	CASSEQGAKNIQYF
TRBV14	TRBJ1-2	NA	NA	TGTGCCAGCAGCCAAGACCCATCTGCGGGATATGGCTACACCTTC	CASSQDPSAGYGYTF
TRBV4-1	TRBJ1-6	TRBD1	few	TGCGCCAGCAGCCGGGACAGCAATTCACCCCTCCACTTT	CASSRDSNSPLHF